The next 3 T cell receptor beta chains were all read from a single sample in a study of beta chain features in type 1 diabetes. Expressed TCRB transcripts were sequenced after all isolated RNA was converted to cDNA. The assay was immunoSEQ multiplex PCR, and TCRdb's table has in-frame clones only and misses some. The data show approximately 300,000 clones, about 11% seen once. Specimen: naive CD4+ T cells from blood. These TCRs come from a woman younger than 45 in good health.

The V call is TRBV29-1, the J call TRBJ2-5; possible D gene TRBD2, 5 bases. The V end was cut by 5 bases, the J end by 1 base, with 11 bases between. The germline gives CDR1 SQVTM, CDR2 ANQGSEA. The CDR3 extends over 13 amino acids. CDR3 region: CSVFSGTQETQYF. The CDR3 DNA reads TGCAGCGTTTTCAGCGGAACCCAAGAGACCCAGTACTTC.

Concerning this clone: Germline is not matched at one junction end, which may reflect a read error. The chain is built from TRBV7-3 and TRBJ2-3; TRBD2 aligns across 12 bases. Germline V CDR1 and CDR2: SGHTA, FQGTGA. The CDR3 covers 13 residues. CDR3 loop: CASSQRTSGALTF. The CDR3, as DNA: TGTGCCAGCAGCCAACGGACTAGCGGGGCACTTACTTTT.

The rearrangement links TRBV2 to TRBJ1-2; no clear D. The CDR3 is made up of 14 amino acids. The germline CDR1 and CDR2 sequences are SNHLY and FYNNEI. Trimming shortened V by 1 base and J by 3 bases, and 9 bases separated the two germline ends. CDR3 bases: TGTGCCAGCAGTGAAGTGGCGGCGGACTATGGCTACACCTTC. Amino acids: CASSEVAADYGYTF.